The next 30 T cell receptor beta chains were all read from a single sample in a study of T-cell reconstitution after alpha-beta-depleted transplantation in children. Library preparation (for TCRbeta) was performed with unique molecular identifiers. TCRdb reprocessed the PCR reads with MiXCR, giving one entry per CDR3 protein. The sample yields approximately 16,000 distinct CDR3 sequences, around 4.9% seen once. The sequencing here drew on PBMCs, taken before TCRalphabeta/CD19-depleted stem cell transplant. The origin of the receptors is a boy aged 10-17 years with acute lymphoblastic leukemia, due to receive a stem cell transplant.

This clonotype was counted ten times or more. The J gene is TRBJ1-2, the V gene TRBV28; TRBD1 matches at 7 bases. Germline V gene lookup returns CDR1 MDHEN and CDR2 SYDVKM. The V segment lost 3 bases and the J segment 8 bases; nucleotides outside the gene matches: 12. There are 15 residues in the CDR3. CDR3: CASSLQTGTTVGYTF. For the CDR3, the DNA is TGTGCCAGCAGTTTGCAGACAGGGACCACTGTGGGCTACACCTTC.

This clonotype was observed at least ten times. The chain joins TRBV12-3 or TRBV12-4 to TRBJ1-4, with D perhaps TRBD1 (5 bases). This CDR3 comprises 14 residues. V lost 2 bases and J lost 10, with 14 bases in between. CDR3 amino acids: CASSLNQGALKLFF. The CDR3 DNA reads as TGTGCCAGCAGTTTAAACCAAGGGGCCCTAAAACTGTTTTTT.

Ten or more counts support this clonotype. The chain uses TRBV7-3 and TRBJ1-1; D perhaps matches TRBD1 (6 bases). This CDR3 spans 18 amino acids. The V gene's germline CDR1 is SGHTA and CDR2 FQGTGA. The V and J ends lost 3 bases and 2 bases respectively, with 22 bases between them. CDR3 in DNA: TGTGCCAGCAGCTTGAGGATAGGGAGGGCAGGGGTTAACACTGAAGCTTTCTTT. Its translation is CASSLRIGRAGVNTEAFF.

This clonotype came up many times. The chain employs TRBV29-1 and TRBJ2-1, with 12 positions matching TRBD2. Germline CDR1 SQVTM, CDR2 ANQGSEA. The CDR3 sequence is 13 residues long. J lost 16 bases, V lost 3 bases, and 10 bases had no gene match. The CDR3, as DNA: TGCAGCGTTGAGCTAGCGGGAGGGCCTTCGGAATTCTTC. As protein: CSVELAGGPSEFF.

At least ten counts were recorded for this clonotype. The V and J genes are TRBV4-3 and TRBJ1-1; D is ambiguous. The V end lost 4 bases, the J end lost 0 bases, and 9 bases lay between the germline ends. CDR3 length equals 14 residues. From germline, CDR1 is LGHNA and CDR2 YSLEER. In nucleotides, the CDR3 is TGCGCCAGCAGCCTTAATTTGATGAACACTGAAGCTTTCTTT. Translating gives CASSLNLMNTEAFF.

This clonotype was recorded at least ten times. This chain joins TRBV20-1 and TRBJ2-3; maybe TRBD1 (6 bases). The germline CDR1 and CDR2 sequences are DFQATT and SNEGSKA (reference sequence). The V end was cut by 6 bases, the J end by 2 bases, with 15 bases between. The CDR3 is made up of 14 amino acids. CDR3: CSAPTGGNTDTQYF. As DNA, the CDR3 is TGCAGTGCCCCGACAGGCGGAAACACAGATACGCAGTATTTT.

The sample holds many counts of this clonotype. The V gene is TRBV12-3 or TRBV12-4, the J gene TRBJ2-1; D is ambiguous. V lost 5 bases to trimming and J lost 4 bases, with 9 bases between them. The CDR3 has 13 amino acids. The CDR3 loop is CASSRKGYNEQFF. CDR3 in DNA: TGTGCCAGCAGTAGGAAGGGATACAATGAGCAGTTCTTC.

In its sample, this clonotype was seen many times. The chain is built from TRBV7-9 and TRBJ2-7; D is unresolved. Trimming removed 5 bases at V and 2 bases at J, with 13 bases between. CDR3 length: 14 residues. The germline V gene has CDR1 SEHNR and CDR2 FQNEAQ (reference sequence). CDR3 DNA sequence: TGTGCCAGCAGCCCTATAGGCAGTGCCTACGAGCAGTACTTC. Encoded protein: CASSPIGSAYEQYF.

The CDR3 bases are TGTGCCAGCAGTTTATCGGCGGCCTGGGGCTACACCTTC. Translation gives CASSLSAAWGYTF. V is TRBV27 and J is TRBJ1-2; D remains unclear. Per germline, CDR1 MNHEY and CDR2 SMNVEV (reference sequence). The V end lost 0 bases, the J end lost 8 bases, and 10 bases lay between the germline ends. This CDR3 is 13 amino acids long.

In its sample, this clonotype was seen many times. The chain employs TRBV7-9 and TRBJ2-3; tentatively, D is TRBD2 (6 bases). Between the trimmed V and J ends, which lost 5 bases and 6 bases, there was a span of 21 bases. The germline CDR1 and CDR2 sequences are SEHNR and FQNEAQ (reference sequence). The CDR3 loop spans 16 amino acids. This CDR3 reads CASSNNRGGGTDTQYF. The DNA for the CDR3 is TGTGCCAGCAGCAACAACCGGGGCGGAGGGACGGATACGCAGTATTTT.

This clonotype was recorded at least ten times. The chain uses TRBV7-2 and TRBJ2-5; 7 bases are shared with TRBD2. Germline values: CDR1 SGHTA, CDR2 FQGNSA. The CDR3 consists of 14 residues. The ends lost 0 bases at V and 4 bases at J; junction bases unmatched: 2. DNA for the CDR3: TGTGCCAGCAGCTTAGCCGGCGGGGGAGAGACCCAGTACTTC. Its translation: CASSLAGGGETQYF.

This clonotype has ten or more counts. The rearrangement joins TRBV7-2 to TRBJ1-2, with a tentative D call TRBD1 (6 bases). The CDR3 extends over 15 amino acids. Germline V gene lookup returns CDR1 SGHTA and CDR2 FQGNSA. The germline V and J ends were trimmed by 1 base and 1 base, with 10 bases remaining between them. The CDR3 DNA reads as TGTGCCAGCAGCTTAGGAGGGGGGGTTAACTATGGCTACACCTTC. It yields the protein CASSLGGGVNYGYTF.

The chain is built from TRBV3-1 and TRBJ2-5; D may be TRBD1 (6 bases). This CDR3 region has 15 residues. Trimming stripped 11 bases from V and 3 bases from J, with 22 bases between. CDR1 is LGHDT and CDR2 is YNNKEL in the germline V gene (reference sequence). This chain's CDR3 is CASCRDPGTKETQYF. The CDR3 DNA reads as TGTGCCTCCTGCCGCGACCCCGGGACAAAAGAGACCCAGTACTTC.

This CDR3 is CASSSRTGNYEQYF. In DNA form, the CDR3 reads TGTGCCAGTAGTTCACGGACAGGGAACTACGAGCAGTACTTC. V and J are TRBV19 and TRBJ2-7; 8 bases fit TRBD1. J lost 3 bases, V lost 5 bases, and 6 bases had no gene match. The CDR3 sequence is 14 residues long. Germline-derived CDR1 and CDR2 are LNHDA and SQIVND (reference sequence). The full variable domain, with the rest looked up from reference TRBV19 and TRBJ2-7, is DGGITQSPKYLFRKEGQNVTLSCEQNLNHDAMYWYRQDPGQGLRLIYYSQIVNDFQKGDIAEGYSVSREKKESFPLTVTSAQKNPTAFYLCASSSRTGNYEQYFGPGTRLTVT.

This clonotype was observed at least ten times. The CDR3 bases are TGCAGTGCTAGAGATCCCTTGGGGGGGATGGTCAATGAGCAGTTCTTC. Residues: CSARDPLGGMVNEQFF. This chain joins TRBV20-1 and TRBJ2-1; 7 bases fit TRBD2. The CDR3 spans 16 residues. CDR1 DFQATT and CDR2 SNEGSKA come from the germline V gene (reference sequence). The trim removed 0 bases at V and 6 bases at J, leaving 11 bases unmatched.

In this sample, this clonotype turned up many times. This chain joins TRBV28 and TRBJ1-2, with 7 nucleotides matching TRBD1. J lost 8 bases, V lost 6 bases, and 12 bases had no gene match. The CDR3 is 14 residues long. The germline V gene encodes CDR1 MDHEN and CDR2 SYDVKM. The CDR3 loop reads CASSPTGRRVGYTF. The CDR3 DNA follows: TGTGCCAGCAGCCCGACAGGGAGAAGGGTGGGCTACACCTTC.

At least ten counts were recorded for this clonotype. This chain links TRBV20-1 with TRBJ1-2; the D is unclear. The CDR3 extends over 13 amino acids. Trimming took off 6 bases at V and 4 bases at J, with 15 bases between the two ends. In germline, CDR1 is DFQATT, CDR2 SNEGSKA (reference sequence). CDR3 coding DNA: TGCAGTGCGGTCTCGGGGAGCGGCTATGGCTACACCTTC. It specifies CSAVSGSGYGYTF.

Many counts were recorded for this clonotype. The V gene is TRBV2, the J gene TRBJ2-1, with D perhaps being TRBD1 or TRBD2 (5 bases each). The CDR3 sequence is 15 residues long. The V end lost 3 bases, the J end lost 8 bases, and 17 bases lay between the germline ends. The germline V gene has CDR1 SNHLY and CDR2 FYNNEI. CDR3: CASSESGHLGDEQFF. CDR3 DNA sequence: TGTGCCAGCAGTGAGTCCGGCCACTTGGGGGATGAGCAGTTCTTC. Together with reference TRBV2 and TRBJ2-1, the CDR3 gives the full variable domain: EPEVTQTPSHQVTQMGQEVILRCVPISNHLYFYWYRQILGQKVEFLVSFYNNEISEKSEIFDDQFSVERPDGSNFTLKIRSTKLEDSAMYFCASSESGHLGDEQFFGPGTRLTVL.

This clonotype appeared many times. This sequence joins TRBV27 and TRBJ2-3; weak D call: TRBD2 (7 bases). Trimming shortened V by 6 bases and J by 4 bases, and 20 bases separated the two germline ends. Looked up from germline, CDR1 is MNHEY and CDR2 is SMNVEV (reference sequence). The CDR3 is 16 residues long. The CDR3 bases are TGTGCCAGCAGGATATTGGGGGGGGGCGCCCCAGATACGCAGTATTTT. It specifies CASRILGGGAPDTQYF.

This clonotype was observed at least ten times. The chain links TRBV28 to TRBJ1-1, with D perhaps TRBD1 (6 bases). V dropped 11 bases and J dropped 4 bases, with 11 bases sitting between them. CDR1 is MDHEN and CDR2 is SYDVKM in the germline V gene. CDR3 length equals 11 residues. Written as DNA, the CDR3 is TGTGCCGGGGGCGGGTTCACTGAAGCTTTCTTT. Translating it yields CAGGGFTEAFF.

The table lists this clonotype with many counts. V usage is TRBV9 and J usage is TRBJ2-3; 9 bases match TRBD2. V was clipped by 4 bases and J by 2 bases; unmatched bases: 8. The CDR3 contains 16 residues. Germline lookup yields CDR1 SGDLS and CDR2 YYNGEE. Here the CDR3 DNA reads TGTGCCAGCAGCATAAGGACTAGCGCCTCCACAGATACGCAGTATTTT. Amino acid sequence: CASSIRTSASTDTQYF.

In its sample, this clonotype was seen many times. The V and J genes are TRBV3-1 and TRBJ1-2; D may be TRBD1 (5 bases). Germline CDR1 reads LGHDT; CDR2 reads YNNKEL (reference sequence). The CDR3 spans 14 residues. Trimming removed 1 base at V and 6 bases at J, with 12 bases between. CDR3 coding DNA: TGTGCCAGCAGCCAAGTCTGGGGGGGGAATGGCTACACCTTC. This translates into CASSQVWGGNGYTF.

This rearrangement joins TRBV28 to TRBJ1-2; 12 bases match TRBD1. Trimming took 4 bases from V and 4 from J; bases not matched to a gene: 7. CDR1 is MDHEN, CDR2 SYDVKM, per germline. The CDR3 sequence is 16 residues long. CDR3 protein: CASSSPGQGAFYGYTF. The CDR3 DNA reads TGTGCCAGCAGTTCTCCGGGACAGGGGGCGTTCTATGGCTACACCTTC.

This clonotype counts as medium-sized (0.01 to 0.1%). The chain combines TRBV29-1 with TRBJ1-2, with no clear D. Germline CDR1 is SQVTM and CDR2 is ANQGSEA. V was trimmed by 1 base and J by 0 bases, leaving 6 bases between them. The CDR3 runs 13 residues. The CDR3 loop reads CSVEGFPNYGYTF. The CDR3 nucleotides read TGCAGCGTTGAAGGGTTTCCTAACTATGGCTACACCTTC.

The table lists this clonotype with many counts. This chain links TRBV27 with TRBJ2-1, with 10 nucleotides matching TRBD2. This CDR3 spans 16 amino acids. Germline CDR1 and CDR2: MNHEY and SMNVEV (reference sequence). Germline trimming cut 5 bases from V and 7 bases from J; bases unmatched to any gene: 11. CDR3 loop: CASSAPVSSGSNEQFF. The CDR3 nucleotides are TGTGCCAGCAGTGCCCCTGTGTCTAGCGGGAGTAATGAGCAGTTCTTC.

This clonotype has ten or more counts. DNA of the CDR3: TGTGCCAGCAGCTCGATCGTGGGGCCGACTGAAGCTTTCTTT. Protein product: CASSSIVGPTEAFF. The genes are TRBV3-1 and TRBJ1-1, with a tentative D call TRBD1 (5 bases). CDR1 and CDR2 from the germline V gene are LGHDT and YNNKEL (reference sequence). The V gene lost 5 bases and the J gene lost 5 bases, with 15 bases spanning the gap. The CDR3 totals 14 residues.

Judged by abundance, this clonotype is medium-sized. The CDR3 nucleotides read TGTGCCAGCAGTTTATCCGACCCGTTGGATACGCAGTATTTT. Protein: CASSLSDPLDTQYF. V usage is TRBV28 and J usage is TRBJ2-3; D unclear. CDR1 and CDR2 from the germline V gene are MDHEN and SYDVKM. V dropped 1 base and J dropped 6 bases, with 11 bases sitting between them. This CDR3 is 14 amino acids long.

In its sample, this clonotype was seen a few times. CDR3 sequence (DNA): TGTGCCAGTAGTAGCGGGAGTAGGTTAGGAGATACGCAGTATTTT. Its protein product is CASSSGSRLGDTQYF. V gene TRBV19 combines with J gene TRBJ2-3, with 7 bases identical to TRBD2. V lost 4 bases, J lost 5 bases, and 9 bases stayed unmatched. The CDR3 length is 15 residues. Germline assignment: CDR1 LNHDA and CDR2 SQIVND (reference sequence).

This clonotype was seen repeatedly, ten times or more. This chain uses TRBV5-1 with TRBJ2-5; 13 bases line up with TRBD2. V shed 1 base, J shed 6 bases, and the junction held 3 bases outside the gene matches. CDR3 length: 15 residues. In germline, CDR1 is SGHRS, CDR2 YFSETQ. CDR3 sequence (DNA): TGCGCCAGCAGCTTGACTAGCGGGGGGGCAAAGACCCAGTACTTC. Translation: CASSLTSGGAKTQYF.

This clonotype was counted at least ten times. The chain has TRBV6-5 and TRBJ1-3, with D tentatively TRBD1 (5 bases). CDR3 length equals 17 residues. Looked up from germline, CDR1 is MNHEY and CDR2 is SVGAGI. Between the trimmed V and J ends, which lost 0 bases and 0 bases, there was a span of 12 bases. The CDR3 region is CASSYSRDGGSGNTIYF. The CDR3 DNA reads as TGTGCCAGCAGTTACTCGCGGGACGGAGGCTCTGGAAACACCATATATTTT.